The 17 T cell receptor beta chains reported below all come from one sample, sequenced in a study of PD-L1 blockade in urothelial cancer. Method: immunoSEQ multiplex PCR; TCRdb's copy keeps in-frame clones and lacks some. The sample gives some 100,000 clones, approximately 91% of which show up once; around 0.92% is in the top ten. The sample in question was PBMCs, obtained around atezolizumab (anti-PD-L1) treatment. The receptor source for this set is a woman older than 75 with urothelial cancer.

This chain uses TRBV18 with TRBJ1-1; tentatively, D is TRBD1 (5 bases). CDR1 and CDR2 from the germline V gene are KGHSH and LQKENI. V was shortened by 0 bases and J by 6 bases, with 14 bases between the two germline ends. CDR3 length: 15 amino acids. Here the CDR3 reads CASSPPGAQGAEAFF. In DNA form, the CDR3 reads TGTGCCAGCTCACCACCGGGCGCCCAAGGGGCTGAAGCTTTCTTT.

The V and J genes are TRBV5-4 and TRBJ2-3, with TRBD2 matching over 7 bases. Losses at the gene ends were 4 bases for V and 4 bases for J; bases not matched to a gene: 6. CDR3 length: 14 amino acids. Per germline, CDR1 SGHNT and CDR2 YYREEE (reference sequence). This chain's CDR3 is CASSSGLAADTQYF. CDR3 DNA sequence: TGTGCCAGCAGCAGCGGGCTAGCGGCAGATACGCAGTATTTT. The full variable domain, completed using reference TRBV5-4 and TRBJ2-3, is ETGVTQSPTHLIKTRGQQVTLRCSSQSGHNTVSWYQQALGQGPQFIFQYYREEENGRGNFPPRFSGLQFPNYSSELNVNALELDDSALYLCASSSGLAADTQYFGPGTRLTVL.

The J gene is TRBJ2-7, the V gene TRBV28; tentatively, D is TRBD2 (6 bases). Germline assignment: CDR1 MDHEN and CDR2 SYDVKM. The V and J ends lost 2 bases and 1 base respectively, with 6 bases between them. The CDR3 is 13 residues long. DNA of the CDR3: TGTGCCAGCAGTTTACGGGGGTCCTACGAGCAGTACTTC. This sequence encodes CASSLRGSYEQYF. Looking up the rest from reference TRBV28 and TRBJ2-7 gives the full variable domain: DVKVTQSSRYLVKRTGEKVFLECVQDMDHENMFWYRQDPGLGLRLIYFSYDVKMKEKGDIPEGYSVSREKKERFSLILESASTNQTSMYLCASSLRGSYEQYFGPGTRLTVT.

V and J are TRBV27 and TRBJ2-3; TRBD1 matches at 8 bases. This CDR3 has 17 amino acids. Losses at the gene ends were 3 bases for V and 5 bases for J; bases not matched to a gene: 13. Germline CDR1 MNHEY, CDR2 SMNVEV (reference sequence). CDR3 DNA: TGTGCCAGCAGTTTTGGACAGGGTTCGTATTTAGGAGATACGCAGTATTTT. This translates into CASSFGQGSYLGDTQYF.

V and J are TRBV28 and TRBJ1-4; TRBD1 agrees at 9 bases. This CDR3 region has 16 residues. Losses at the gene ends were 4 bases for V and 8 bases for J; bases not matched to a gene: 11. The germline CDR1 and CDR2 sequences are MDHEN and SYDVKM. The CDR3 DNA reads TGTGCCAGCAGTTCCACCCGACAGGGGGAAAGAGAAAAACTGTTTTTT. Amino acids: CASSSTRQGEREKLFF.

The chain links TRBV7-3 to TRBJ2-1; D is perhaps TRBD2 (5 bases). Trimming left V 1 base short and J 11 bases short, with 12 bases between. The germline V gene encodes CDR1 SGHTA and CDR2 FQGTGA. This CDR3 spans 13 amino acids. The CDR3 region is CASSLMNPSQQFF. The CDR3 DNA reads as TGTGCCAGCAGCTTAATGAACCCTAGCCAGCAGTTCTTC.

The rearrangement uses TRBV4-2 and TRBJ2-7; D is perhaps TRBD2 (5 bases). V was shortened by 0 bases and J by 4 bases, with 13 bases between the two germline ends. CDR1 is LGHNA, CDR2 YNFKEQ, per germline. CDR3 length equals 15 residues. The CDR3 nucleotides read TGTGCCAGCAGCCAAGATACGAGGGAACCATACGAGCAGTACTTC. This encodes CASSQDTREPYEQYF.

This chain uses TRBV5-1 with TRBJ2-1; a weak D match, TRBD1 (6 bases). Trimming shortened V by 4 bases and J by 5 bases, and 16 bases separated the two germline ends. CDR1 and CDR2 (germline): SGHRS, YFSETQ. The CDR3 loop spans 15 amino acids. The CDR3 protein is CASSLQGALDNEQFF. CDR3 coding DNA: TGCGCCAGCAGCCTACAGGGTGCATTAGACAATGAGCAGTTCTTC.

The genes are TRBV19 and TRBJ2-7; no clear D gene. V was shortened by 3 bases and J by 6 bases, with 15 bases between the two germline ends. The CDR3 extends over 14 amino acids. Germline V gene lookup returns CDR1 LNHDA and CDR2 SQIVND (reference sequence). The CDR3 DNA sequence: TGTGCCAGTAGTATGGGCCCCGCCAGAAGCGAGCAGTACTTC. Residues: CASSMGPARSEQYF. Full variable domain (remainder filled in from reference TRBV19 and TRBJ2-7): DGGITQSPKYLFRKEGQNVTLSCEQNLNHDAMYWYRQDPGQGLRLIYYSQIVNDFQKGDIAEGYSVSREKKESFPLTVTSAQKNPTAFYLCASSMGPARSEQYFGPGTRLTVT.

This clone was detected a few times. This rearrangement joins TRBV19 to TRBJ1-2; 7 bases are shared with TRBD1. V was pared by 9 bases and J by 3 bases, with 4 bases of the junction left unmatched. CDR3 length: 12 amino acids. Germline V lookup: CDR1 LNHDA, CDR2 SQIVND (reference sequence). The CDR3 spells CASTGDYYGYTF. The DNA for the CDR3 is TGTGCCAGCACAGGGGATTACTATGGCTACACCTTC.

This clone was seen only a few times. This sequence joins TRBV11-2 and TRBJ2-6; unclear D gene. V was shortened by 0 bases and J by 0 bases, with 6 bases between the two germline ends. The CDR3 covers 16 residues. From germline, CDR1 is SGHAT and CDR2 FQNNGV. CDR3: CASSLDRISGANVLTF. The CDR3 DNA reads as TGTGCCAGCAGCTTAGACAGAATCTCTGGGGCCAACGTCCTGACTTTC.

The rearrangement joins TRBV7-9 to TRBJ1-2; a possible D gene is TRBD1 (6 bases). Germline V lookup: CDR1 SEHNR, CDR2 FQNEAQ (reference sequence). V was pared by 4 bases and J by 4 bases, with 19 bases between. This CDR3 region has 16 residues. This CDR3 reads CASSSGVGAESYGYTF. CDR3 DNA: TGTGCCAGCAGCTCAGGCGTGGGGGCGGAAAGCTATGGCTACACCTTC.

The chain has TRBV11-2 and TRBJ1-2; weak D call: TRBD1 (6 bases). Per the germline V gene, CDR1 is SGHAT and CDR2 is FQNNGV. The length of the CDR3 is 13 residues. Trimming stripped 2 bases from V and 4 bases from J, with 8 bases between. This CDR3 reads CASSLLRGYGYTF. CDR3 DNA sequence: TGTGCCAGCAGCTTACTCAGGGGCTATGGCTACACCTTC. The full variable domain, in which reference TRBV11-2 and TRBJ1-2 provide the parts outside the CDR3, is EAGVAQSPRYKIIEKRQSVAFWCNPISGHATLYWYQQILGQGPKLLIQFQNNGVVDDSQLPKDRFSAERLKGVDSTLKIQPAKLEDSAVYLCASSLLRGYGYTFGSGTRLTVV.

The rearrangement uses TRBV9 and TRBJ2-5; D possibly corresponds to TRBD2 (6 bases). The germline V gene has CDR1 SGDLS and CDR2 YYNGEE. Trimming cost V 2 bases and J 7 bases, with 12 bases left between them. The CDR3 has 13 amino acids. CDR3 DNA: TGTGCCAGCAGCGTCGACGGGAGCGGGACCCAGTACTTC. Translation gives CASSVDGSGTQYF.

This chain links TRBV30 with TRBJ1-1, with D perhaps matching TRBD1 (6 bases). The CDR3 consists of 14 residues. Trimming left V 3 bases short and J 1 base short, with 12 bases between. CDR1 is GTSNPN and CDR2 is SVGIG in the germline V gene (reference sequence). CDR3 protein: CAWRGRQANTEAFF. The CDR3 coding sequence is TGTGCCTGGAGGGGACGACAGGCGAACACTGAAGCTTTCTTT.

This rearrangement joins TRBV7-9 to TRBJ1-2; 7 bases map to TRBD1. The junction had 3 bases not matched to a gene; V was cut back by 0 bases and J by 8 bases. The CDR3 has 13 residues. Germline V gene sequence: CDR1 SEHNR, CDR2 FQNEAQ (reference sequence). The CDR3 sequence is CASSLAKGQGYTF. CDR3 coding DNA: TGTGCCAGCAGCTTAGCGAAGGGACAGGGCTACACCTTC.

This rearrangement joins TRBV27 to TRBJ1-2, with 9 bases that match TRBD1. After removal of 6 bases from V and 1 base from J, the junction contained 3 bases not matched to a gene. The CDR3 is 14 residues long. Germline V CDR1 and CDR2: MNHEY, SMNVEV (reference sequence). The CDR3 nucleotides read TGTGCCAGCAGGCGGACAGGGGTTAACTATGGCTACACCTTC. Protein: CASRRTGVNYGYTF.